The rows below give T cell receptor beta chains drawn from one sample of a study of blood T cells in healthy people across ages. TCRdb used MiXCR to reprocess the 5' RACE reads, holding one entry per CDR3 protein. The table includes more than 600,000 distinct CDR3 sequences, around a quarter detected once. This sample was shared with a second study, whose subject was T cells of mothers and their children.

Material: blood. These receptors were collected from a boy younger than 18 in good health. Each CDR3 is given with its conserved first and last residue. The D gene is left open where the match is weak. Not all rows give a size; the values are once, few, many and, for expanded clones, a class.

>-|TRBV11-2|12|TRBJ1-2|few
CASSFGAYGYTF
TGTGCCAGCAGCTTTGGGGCCTATGGCTACACCTTC
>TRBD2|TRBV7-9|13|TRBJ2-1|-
CASSTGLGDEQFF
TGTGCCAGCAGCACGGGACTAGGGGACGAGCAGTTCTTC
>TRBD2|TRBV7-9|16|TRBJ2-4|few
CASSLASSGRGNIQYF
TGTGCCAGCAGCTTAGCGTCTAGCGGGAGGGGAAACATTCAGTACTTC
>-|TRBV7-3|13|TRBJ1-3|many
CASSPGPGNTIYF
TGTGCCAGCAGTCCCGGGCCTGGAAACACCATATATTTT
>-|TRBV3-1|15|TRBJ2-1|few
CASSQGGLSRNEQFF
TGTGCCAGCAGCCAAGGGGGCCTAAGTAGGAATGAGCAGTTCTTC
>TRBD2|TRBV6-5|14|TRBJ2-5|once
CASSSIGGGETQYF
TGTGCCAGCAGTTCAATCGGGGGGGGTGAGACCCAGTACTTC
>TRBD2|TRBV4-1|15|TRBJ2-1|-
CASSQRGSGQETRYF
TGCGCCAGCAGCCAACGGGGTAGCGGGCAAGAGACCCGGTACTTC
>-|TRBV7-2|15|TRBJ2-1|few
CASSLASGADNEQFF
TGTGCCAGCAGCTTAGCGTCTGGAGCGGACAATGAGCAGTTCTTC
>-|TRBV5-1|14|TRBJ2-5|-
CASKTLQEGETQYF
TGCGCCAGCAAAACGCTCCAAGAAGGAGAGACCCAGTACTTC
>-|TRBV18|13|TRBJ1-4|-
CASSPVAAEKLFF
TGTGCCAGCTCACCGGTGGCAGCTGAAAAACTGTTTTTT
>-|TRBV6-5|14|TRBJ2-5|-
CASRAWDPGETQYF
TGTGCCAGCAGGGCCTGGGACCCTGGGGAGACCCAGTACTTC
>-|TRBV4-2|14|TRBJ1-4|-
CASSQEGPNEKLFF
TGTGCCAGCAGCCAAGAGGGGCCTAATGAAAAACTGTTTTTT
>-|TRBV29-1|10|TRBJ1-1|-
CSVEFPEAFF
TGCAGCGTTGAATTCCCTGAAGCTTTCTTT
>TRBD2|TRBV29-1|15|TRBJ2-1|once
CSVGLAGLLYNEQFF
TGCAGCGTTGGACTAGCGGGACTCCTGTACAATGAGCAGTTCTTC
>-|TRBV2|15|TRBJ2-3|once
CASSPSTLSTDTQYF
TGTGCCAGCAGCCCATCAACTCTTAGCACAGATACGCAGTATTTT
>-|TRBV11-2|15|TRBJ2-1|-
CASSSPGERYNEQFF
TGTGCCAGCAGCTCTCCAGGGGAGAGGTACAATGAGCAGTTCTTC
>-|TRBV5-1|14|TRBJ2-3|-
CASSLNWGTDTQYF
TGCGCCAGCAGCTTGAATTGGGGCACAGATACGCAGTATTTT